This T cell receptor (beta chain) was sequenced for a study of OX40 agonist ivuxolimab in advanced cancers. On the study more broadly: Patients were treated with ivuxolimab, an agonistic anti-OX40 (CD134) antibody. Among those enrolled, mean age was 60 years (range about 23 to 90) and 82.7% were male. The study's findings and limits: Compared with CD4+, CD8+ T cells on average had more expanded clones.

Concerning this clone itself: Its antigen is still unknown.

CDR3 length equals 15 residues. Germline assignment: CDR1 SGHRS and CDR2 YFSETQ. After removal of 3 bases from V and 0 bases from J, the junction contained 4 bases not matched to a gene. Clones were read by immunoSEQ multiplex PCR, and TCRdb kept only the in-frame ones, dropping some. This sample yields under 85,000 clones, of which more than 70% are seen a single time; around 0.53% belongs to the top ten. The source is an adult with an advanced solid tumor such as melanoma, head and neck, liver or kidney cancer. The material sequenced was CD4+ or CD8+ T cells sorted from blood, taken in a trial of the OX40 agonist ivuxolimab. The V call is TRBV5-1, the J call TRBJ1-1; 8 bases are shared with TRBD1. For the CDR3, the DNA is TGCGCCAGCAGCTCGATCAGGGGGCTGAACACTGAAGCTTTCTTT. It yields the protein CASSSIRGLNTEAFF.